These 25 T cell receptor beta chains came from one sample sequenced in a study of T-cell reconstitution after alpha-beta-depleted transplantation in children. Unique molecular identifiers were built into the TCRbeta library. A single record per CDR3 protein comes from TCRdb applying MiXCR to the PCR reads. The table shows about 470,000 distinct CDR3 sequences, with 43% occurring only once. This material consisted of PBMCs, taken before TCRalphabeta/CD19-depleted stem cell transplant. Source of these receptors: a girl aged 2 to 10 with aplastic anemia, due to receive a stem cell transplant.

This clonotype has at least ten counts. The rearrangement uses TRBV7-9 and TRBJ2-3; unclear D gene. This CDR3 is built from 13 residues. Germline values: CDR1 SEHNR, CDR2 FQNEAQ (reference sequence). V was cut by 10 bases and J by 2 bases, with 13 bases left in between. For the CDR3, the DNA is TGTGCCACCGGGCCCACAGACACAGATACGCAGTATTTT. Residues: CATGPTDTDTQYF.

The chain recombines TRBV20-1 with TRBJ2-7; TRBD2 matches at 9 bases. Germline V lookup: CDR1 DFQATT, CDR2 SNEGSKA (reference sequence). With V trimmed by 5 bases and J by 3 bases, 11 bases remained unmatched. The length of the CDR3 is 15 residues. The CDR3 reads CSAPRRLAVGYEQYF. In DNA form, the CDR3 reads TGCAGTGCTCCCCGCCGACTAGCGGTAGGCTACGAGCAGTACTTC.

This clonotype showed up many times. CDR3 DNA sequence: TGTGCCAGCAGTTTCACCGCTGGGTCTGGCTACACCTTC. Its translation is CASSFTAGSGYTF. V is TRBV6-5 and J is TRBJ1-2; the D is unclear. Germline values: CDR1 MNHEY, CDR2 SVGAGI. The CDR3 is 13 amino acids. V was trimmed by 4 bases and J by 7 bases, leaving 13 bases between them.

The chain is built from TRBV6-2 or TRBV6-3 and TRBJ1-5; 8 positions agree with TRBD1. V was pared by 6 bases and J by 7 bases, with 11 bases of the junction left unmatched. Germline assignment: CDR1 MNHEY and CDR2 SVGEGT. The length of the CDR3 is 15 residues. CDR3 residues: CASSTTDRGVQPQHF. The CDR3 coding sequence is TGTGCCAGCAGCACGACAGACAGGGGAGTGCAGCCCCAGCATTTT.

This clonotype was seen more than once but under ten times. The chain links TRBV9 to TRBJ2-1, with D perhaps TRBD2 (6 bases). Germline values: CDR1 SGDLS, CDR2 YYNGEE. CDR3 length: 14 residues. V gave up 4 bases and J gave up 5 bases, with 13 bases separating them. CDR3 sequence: CASSLGLQDNEQFF. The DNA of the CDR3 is TGTGCCAGCAGCTTGGGACTTCAAGACAATGAGCAGTTCTTC.

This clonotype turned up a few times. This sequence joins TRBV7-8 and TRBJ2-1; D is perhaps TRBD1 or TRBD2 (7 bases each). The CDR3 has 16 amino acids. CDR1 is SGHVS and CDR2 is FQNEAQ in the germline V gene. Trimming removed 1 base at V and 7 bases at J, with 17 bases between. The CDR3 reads CASSLEGRGPLNEQFF. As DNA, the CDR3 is TGTGCCAGCAGCTTAGAAGGGAGGGGGCCCCTTAATGAGCAGTTCTTC.

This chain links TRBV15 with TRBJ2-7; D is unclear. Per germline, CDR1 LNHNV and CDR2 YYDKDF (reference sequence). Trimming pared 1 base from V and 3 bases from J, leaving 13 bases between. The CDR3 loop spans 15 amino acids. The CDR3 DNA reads TGTGCCACCAGCAGAGTCGGTCAGACCTACTACGAGCAGTACTTC. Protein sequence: CATSRVGQTYYEQYF.

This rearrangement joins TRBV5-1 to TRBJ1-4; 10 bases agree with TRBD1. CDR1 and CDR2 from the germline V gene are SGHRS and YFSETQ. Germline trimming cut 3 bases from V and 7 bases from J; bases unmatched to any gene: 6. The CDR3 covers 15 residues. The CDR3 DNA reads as TGCGCCAGCAGCTCGACAGGGGGCGAGGCTGAAAAACTGTTTTTT. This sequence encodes CASSSTGGEAEKLFF.

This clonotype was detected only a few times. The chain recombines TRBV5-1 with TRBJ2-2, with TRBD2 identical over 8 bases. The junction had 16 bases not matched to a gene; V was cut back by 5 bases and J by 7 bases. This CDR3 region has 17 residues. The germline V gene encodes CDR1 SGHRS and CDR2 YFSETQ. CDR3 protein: CASSLRWGLELGGELFF. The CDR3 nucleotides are TGCGCCAGCAGTTTGCGGTGGGGACTAGAGCTCGGCGGGGAGCTGTTTTTT. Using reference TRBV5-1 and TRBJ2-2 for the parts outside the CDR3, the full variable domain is KAGVTQTPRYLIKTRGQQVTLSCSPISGHRSVSWYQQTPGQGLQFLFEYFSETQRNKGNFPGRFSGRQFSNSRSEMNVSTLELGDSALYLCASSLRWGLELGGELFFGEGSRLTVL.

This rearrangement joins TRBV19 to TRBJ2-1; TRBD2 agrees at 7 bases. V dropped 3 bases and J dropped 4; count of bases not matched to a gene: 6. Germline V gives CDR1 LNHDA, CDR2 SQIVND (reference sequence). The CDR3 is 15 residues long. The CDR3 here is CASSMGGRQYNEQFF. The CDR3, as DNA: TGTGCCAGTAGTATGGGCGGGAGACAATACAATGAGCAGTTCTTC.

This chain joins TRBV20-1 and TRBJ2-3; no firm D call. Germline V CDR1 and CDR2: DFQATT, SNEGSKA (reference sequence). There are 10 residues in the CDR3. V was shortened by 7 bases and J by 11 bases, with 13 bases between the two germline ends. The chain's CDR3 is CSGGSWGQYF. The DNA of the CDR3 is TGCAGTGGGGGTTCGTGGGGGCAGTATTTT.

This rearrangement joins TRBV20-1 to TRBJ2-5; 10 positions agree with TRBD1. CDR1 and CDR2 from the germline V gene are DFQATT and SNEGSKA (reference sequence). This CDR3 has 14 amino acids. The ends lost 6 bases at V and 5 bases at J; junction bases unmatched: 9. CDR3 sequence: CSAWDRGVEETQYF. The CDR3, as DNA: TGCAGTGCGTGGGACAGGGGTGTGGAGGAGACCCAGTACTTC.

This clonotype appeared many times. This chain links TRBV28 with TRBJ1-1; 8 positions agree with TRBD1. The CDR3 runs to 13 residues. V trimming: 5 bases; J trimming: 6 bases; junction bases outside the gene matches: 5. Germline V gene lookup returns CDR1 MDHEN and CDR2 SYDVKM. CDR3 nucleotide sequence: TGTGCCAGCAGTATGACAGGGGTCTCTGAAGCTTTCTTT. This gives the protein CASSMTGVSEAFF.

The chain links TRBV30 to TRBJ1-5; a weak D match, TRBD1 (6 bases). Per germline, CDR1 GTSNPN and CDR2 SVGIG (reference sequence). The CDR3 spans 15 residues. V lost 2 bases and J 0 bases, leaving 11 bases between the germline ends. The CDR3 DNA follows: TGTGCCTGGAGTACGGCGGGGGCTAGCAATCAGCCCCAGCATTTT. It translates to CAWSTAGASNQPQHF.

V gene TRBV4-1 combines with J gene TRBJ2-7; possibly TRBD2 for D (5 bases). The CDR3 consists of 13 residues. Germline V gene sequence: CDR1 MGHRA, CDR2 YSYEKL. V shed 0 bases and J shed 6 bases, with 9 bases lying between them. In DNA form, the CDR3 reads TGCGCCAGCAGCCAAGATTGGGAGACCGAGCAGTACTTC. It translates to CASSQDWETEQYF.

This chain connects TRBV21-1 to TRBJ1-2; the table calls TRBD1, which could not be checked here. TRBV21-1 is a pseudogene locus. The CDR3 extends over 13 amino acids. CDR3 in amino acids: CASPQGDTGGYTF. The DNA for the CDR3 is TGTGCCAGCCCCCAGGGGGATACGGGTGGCTACACCTTC.

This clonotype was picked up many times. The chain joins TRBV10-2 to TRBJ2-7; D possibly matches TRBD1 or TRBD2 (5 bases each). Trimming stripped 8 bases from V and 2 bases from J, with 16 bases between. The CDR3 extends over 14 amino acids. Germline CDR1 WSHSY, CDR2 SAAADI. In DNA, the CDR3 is TGCGCCAGCCTAGGGGCGGGCGTGACCTACGAGCAGTACTTC. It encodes CASLGAGVTYEQYF.

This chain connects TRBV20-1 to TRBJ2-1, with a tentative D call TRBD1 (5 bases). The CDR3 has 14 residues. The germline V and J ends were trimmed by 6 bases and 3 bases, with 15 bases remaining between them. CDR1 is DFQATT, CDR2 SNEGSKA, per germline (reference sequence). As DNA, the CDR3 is TGCAGTGCAAAGAGTGGGGCGTTCTACAATGAGCAGTTCTTC. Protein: CSAKSGAFYNEQFF.

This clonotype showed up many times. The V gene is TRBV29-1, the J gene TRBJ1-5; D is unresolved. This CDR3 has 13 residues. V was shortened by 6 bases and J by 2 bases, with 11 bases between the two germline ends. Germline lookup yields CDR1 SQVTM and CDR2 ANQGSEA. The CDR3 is CSVRVGGNQPQHF. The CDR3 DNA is TGCAGCGTCCGGGTTGGGGGCAATCAGCCCCAGCATTTT.

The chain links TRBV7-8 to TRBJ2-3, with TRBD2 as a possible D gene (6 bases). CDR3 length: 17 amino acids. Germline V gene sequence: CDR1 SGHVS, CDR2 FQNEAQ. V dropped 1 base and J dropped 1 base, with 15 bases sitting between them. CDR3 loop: CASSLVFWGVGTDTQYF. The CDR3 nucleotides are TGTGCCAGCAGCTTAGTTTTCTGGGGGGTCGGCACAGATACGCAGTATTTT.

The CDR3 here is CATNPTEANYGYTF. The CDR3 DNA reads as TGTGCCACCAACCCGACGGAAGCTAACTATGGCTACACCTTC. The chain links TRBV15 to TRBJ1-2; D is undetermined. The CDR3 has 14 amino acids. The germline V and J ends were trimmed by 7 bases and 0 bases, with 12 bases remaining between them. Looked up from germline, CDR1 is LNHNV and CDR2 is YYDKDF (reference sequence).

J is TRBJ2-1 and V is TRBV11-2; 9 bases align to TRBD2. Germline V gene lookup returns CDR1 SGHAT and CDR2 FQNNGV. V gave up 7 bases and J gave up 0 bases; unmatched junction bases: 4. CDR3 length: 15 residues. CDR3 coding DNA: TGTGCCAGCATCCTAGCGGGAAGCTCCTACAATGAGCAGTTCTTC. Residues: CASILAGSSYNEQFF.

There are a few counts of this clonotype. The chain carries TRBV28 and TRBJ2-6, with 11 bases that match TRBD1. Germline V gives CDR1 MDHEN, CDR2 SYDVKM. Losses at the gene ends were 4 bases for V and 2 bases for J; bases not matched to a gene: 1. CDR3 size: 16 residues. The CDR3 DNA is TGTGCCAGCAGTTGGACAGGGGGCGCTGGGGCCAACGTCCTGACTTTC. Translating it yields CASSWTGGAGANVLTF.

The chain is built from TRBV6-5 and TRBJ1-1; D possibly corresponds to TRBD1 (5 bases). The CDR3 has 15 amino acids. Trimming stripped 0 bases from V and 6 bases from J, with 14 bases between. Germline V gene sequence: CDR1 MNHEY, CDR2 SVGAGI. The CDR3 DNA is TGTGCCAGCAGTTACTCGCGTCAGGGCCGTCCTGAAGCTTTCTTT. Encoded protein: CASSYSRQGRPEAFF.

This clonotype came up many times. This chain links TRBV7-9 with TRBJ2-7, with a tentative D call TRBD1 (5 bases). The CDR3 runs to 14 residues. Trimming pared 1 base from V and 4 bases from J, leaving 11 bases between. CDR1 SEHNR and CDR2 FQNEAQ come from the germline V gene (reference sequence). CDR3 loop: CASSLGTNPYEQYF. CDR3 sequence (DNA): TGTGCCAGCAGCTTAGGGACAAATCCGTACGAGCAGTACTTC.